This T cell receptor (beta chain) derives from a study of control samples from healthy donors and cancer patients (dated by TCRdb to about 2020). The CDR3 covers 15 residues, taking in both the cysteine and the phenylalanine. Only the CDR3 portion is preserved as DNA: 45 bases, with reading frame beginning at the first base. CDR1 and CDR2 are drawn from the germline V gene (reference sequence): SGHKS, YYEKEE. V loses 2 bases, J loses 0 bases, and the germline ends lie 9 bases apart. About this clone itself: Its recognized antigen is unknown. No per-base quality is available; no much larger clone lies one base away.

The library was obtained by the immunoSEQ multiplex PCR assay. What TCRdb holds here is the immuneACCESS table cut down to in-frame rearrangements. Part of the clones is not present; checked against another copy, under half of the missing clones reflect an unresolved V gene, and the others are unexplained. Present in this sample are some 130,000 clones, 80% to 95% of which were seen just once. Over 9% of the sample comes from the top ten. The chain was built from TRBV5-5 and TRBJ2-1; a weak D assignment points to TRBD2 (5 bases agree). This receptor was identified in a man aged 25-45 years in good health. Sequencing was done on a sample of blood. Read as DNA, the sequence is TGTGCCAGCAGCTTCGGGGTGGTCTCCTACAATGAGCAGTTCTTC. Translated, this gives CASSFGVVSYNEQFF.